This TCR beta chain was obtained from a study of T-cell memory formation after mild COVID-19 (dated by TCRdb to the early 2020s). For the wider study: Most TCR sequence clusters were specific to one of the two donors. Longitudinal TCRalpha and TCRbeta repertoire sequencing tracked T-cell clones expanding and contracting after mild COVID-19 in a couple of donors. The cohort was made up of two young adult volunteers, one female and one male, who were previously healthy.

Sequencing relied on an Illumina NovaSeq 6000. cDNA libraries for TCRalpha and TCRbeta were prepared by 5'RACE using constant-segment primers, with sample barcodes and unique molecular identifiers added. RNA was extracted from every sample with Trizol reagent. Amplification of the libraries took two PCR steps, and the second step added a second sample barcode plus Illumina TruSeq adapters. The libraries were sequenced on an Illumina NovaSeq using 2 x 150 bp paired-end reads. On the authors' methods: Reads were demultiplexed and collapsed into UMI-guided consensus sequences with migec v1.2.7. Using mixcr v2.1.11, UMI consensuses were aligned to TRA and TRB V and J templates and then assembled into clonotypes. Clonotypes were classified as expanded or contracted when called significant by both edgeR and NoisET, with noise models trained on biological replicates. edgeR calls used a false discovery rate-adjusted p below 0.01 and a log2 fold-change threshold of 1. As an exploratory analysis of dynamics, PCA with hierarchical clustering was applied to max-normalized trajectories of the 1000 most abundant clonotypes. Separately sequenced CD4+ and CD8+ repertoires were used to assign a CD4 or CD8 phenotype to each responding clone. TCRdb reprocessing: public reads trimmed at Q25 with fastp, clones called with MiXCR, in-frame beta chains kept. Every entry covers one CDR3 protein and lists the most common genes and DNA from its rows. These V and J calls derive from TCRdb rather than the authors' analysis. In this sample the table shows about 610,000 distinct CDR3 sequences, around a sixth of which occur a single time. The top ten constitute about 7.4% of the sample.

Ficoll-Paque density gradient centrifugation was the method used to isolate PBMCs. The trim is 1 base for V and 9 bases for J, with a gap of 9 bases between the germline ends. The CDR3 covers 13 residues, taking in both the cysteine and the phenylalanine. Only the CDR3 DNA is retained, 39 bases long and in frame from the first base. Sequences MGHRA (CDR1) and YSYEKL (CDR2) are obtained from the germline V gene. Details on this clonotype: The antigen it recognizes is unknown. Base quality data are lacking; no much larger clone is found one base away.

Study-level results and caveats: Whether the second-wave clones peaking on day 37 were SARS-CoV-2 specific was not confirmed. The study covered only a couple of mild cases, and larger cohorts including severe cases with pre-infection samples were considered necessary. Contracting CD4+ clones appeared mostly in the CM and EM memory subsets, whereas CD8+ clones were enriched in EMRA. Some responding clones were found in pre-infection memory, which suggests that pre-existing cross-reactive memory T cells took part in the SARS-CoV-2 response. From day 15 to 85, contracting clones showed balanced CD4/CD8 phenotypes, whereas a second wave of clones that expanded from day 15 to 37 leaned towards CD4+.

The chain was built from TRBV4-1 and TRBJ2-2, with the identity of the D gene unclear. The sample consisted of PBMCs or a T cell subset sorted from them (not recorded which). This receptor was taken from an adult woman who had mild COVID-19 (a few samples of this study predate the infection). The sample titles of this study are shuffled in the database, so cell type and time point are left out; the donor was told from shared clones. The DNA sequence is given as TGCGCCAGCAGCCAAGGGGAAGGCCGGGAGCTGTTTTTT. Translated, it reads CASSQGEGRELFF.